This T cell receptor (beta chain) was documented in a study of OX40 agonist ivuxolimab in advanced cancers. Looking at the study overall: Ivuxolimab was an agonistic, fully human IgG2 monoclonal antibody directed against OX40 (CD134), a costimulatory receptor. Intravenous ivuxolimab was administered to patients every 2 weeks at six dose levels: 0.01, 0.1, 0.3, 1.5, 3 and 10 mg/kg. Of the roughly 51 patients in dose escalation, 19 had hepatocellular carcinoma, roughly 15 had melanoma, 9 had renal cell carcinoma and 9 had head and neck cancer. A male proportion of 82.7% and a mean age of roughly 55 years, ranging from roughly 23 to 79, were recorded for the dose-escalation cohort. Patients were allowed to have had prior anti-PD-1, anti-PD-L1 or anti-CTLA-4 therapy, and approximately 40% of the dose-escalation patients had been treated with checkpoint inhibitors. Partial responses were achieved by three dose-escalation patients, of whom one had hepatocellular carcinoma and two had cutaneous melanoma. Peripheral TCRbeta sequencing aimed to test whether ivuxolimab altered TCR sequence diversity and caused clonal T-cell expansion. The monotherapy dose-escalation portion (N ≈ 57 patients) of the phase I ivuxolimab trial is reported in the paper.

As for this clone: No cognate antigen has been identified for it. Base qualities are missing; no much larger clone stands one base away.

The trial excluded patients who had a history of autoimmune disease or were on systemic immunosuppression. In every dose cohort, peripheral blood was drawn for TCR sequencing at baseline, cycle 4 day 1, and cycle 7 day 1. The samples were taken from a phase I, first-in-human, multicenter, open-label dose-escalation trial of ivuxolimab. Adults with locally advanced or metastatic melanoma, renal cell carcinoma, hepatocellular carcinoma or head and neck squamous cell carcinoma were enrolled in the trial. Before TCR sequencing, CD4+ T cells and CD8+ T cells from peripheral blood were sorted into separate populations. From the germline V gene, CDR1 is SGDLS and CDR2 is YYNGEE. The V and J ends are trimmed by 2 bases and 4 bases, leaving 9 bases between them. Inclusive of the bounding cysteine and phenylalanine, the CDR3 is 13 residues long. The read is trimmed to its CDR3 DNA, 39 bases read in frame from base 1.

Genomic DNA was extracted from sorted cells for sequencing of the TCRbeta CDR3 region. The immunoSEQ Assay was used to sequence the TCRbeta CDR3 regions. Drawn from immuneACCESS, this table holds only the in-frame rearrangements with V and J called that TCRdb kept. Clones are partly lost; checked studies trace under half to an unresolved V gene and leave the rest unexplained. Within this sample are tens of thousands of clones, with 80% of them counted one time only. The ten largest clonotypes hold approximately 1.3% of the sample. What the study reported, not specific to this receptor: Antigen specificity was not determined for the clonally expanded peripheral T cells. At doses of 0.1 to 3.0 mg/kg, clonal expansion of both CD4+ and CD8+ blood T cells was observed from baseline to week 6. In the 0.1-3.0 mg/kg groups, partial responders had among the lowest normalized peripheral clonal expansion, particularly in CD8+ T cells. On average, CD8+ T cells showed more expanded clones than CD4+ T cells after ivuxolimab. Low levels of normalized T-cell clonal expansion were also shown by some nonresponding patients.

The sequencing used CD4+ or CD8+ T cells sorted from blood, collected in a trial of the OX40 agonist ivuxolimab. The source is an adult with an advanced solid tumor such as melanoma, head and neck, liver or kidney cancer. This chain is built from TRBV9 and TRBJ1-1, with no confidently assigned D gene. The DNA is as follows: TGTGCCAGCAGCGTCGGCAGATTCACTGAAGCTTTCTTT. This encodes CASSVGRFTEAFF.